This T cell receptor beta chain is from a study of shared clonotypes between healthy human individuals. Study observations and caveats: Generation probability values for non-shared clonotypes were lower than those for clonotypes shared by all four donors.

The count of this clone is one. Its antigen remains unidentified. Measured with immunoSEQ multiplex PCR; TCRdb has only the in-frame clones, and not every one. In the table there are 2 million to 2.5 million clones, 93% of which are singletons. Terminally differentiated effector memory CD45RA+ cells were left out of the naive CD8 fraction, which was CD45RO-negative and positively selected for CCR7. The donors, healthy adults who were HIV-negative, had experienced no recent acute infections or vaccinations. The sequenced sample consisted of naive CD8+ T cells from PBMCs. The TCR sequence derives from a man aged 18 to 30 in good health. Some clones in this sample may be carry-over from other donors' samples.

CDR3 bases: TGTGCCAGCAGTGGAAACAGGGGCGTTGGCTACACCTTC. The encoded protein is CASSGNRGVGYTF. The chain joins TRBV9 to TRBJ1-2; the match to TRBD1 covers 7 bases. Germline CDR1 is SGDLS and CDR2 is YYNGEE. The CDR3 consists of 13 residues. V lost 5 bases to trimming and J lost 7 bases; unmatched junction nucleotides: 8. Together with reference TRBV9 and TRBJ1-2, the CDR3 gives the full variable domain: DSGVTQTPKHLITATGQRVTLRCSPRSGDLSVYWYQQSLDQGLQFLIQYYNGEERAKGNILERFSAQQFPDLHSELNLSSLELGDSALYFCASSGNRGVGYTFGSGTRLTVV.